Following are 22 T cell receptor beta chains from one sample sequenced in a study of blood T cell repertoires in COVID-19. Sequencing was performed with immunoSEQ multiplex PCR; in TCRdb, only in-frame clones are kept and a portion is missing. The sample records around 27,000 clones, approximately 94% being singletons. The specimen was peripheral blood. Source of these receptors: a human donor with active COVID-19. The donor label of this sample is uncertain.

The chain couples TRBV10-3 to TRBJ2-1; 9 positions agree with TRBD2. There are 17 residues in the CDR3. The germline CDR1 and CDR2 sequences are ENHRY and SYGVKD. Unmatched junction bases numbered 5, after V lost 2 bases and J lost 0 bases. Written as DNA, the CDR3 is TGTGCCATCAGTGAGGGGTCTAGCGGGACCTCCTACAATGAGCAGTTCTTC. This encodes CAISEGSSGTSYNEQFF.

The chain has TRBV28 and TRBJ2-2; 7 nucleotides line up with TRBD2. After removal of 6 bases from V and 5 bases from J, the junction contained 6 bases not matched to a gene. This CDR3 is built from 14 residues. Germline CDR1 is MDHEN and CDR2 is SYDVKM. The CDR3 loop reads CASRTAGMTGELFF. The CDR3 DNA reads TGTGCCAGCAGAACAGCGGGAATGACCGGGGAGCTGTTTTTT. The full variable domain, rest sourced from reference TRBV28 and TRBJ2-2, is DVKVTQSSRYLVKRTGEKVFLECVQDMDHENMFWYRQDPGLGLRLIYFSYDVKMKEKGDIPEGYSVSREKKERFSLILESASTNQTSMYLCASRTAGMTGELFFGEGSRLTVL.

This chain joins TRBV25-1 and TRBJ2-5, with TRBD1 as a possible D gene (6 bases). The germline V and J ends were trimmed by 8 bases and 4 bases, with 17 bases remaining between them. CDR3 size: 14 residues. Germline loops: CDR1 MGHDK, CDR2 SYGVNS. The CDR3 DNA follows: TGTGCCAGCTCCGGGACATCTGATGGAGAGACCCAGTACTTC. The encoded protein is CASSGTSDGETQYF.

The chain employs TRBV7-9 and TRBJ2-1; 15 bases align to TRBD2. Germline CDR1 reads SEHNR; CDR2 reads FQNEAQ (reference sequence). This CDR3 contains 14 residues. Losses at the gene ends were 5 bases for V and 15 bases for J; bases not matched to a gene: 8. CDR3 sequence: CASSTGLAGGLPFF. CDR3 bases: TGTGCCAGCAGCACCGGACTAGCGGGGGGGTTGCCGTTCTTC.

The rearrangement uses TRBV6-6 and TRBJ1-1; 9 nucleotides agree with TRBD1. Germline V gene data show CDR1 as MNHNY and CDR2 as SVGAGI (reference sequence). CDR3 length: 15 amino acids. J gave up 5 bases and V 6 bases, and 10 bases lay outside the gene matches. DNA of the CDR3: TGTGCCAGCAGCGCACAGGGGGCGCGATCTACTGAAGCTTTCTTT. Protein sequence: CASSAQGARSTEAFF.

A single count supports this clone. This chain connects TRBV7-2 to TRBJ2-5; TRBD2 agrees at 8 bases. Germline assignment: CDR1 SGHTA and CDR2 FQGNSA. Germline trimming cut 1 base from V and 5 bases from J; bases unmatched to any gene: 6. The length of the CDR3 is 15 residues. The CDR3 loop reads CASSLGAGVAETQYF. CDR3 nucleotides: TGTGCCAGCAGCTTAGGAGCGGGAGTTGCTGAGACCCAGTACTTC.

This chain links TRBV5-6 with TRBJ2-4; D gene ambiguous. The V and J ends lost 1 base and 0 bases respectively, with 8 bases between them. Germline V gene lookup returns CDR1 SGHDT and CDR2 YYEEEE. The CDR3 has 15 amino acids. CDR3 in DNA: TGTGCCAGCAGCTTGAATCCCCTAGCCAAAAACATTCAGTACTTC. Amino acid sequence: CASSLNPLAKNIQYF.

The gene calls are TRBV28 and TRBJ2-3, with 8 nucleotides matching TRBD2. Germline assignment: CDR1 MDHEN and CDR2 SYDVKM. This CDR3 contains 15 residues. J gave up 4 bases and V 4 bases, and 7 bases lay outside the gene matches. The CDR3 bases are TGTGCCAGCAGTTCAAGCGGGAGTGGAGCAGATACGCAGTATTTT. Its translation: CASSSSGSGADTQYF.

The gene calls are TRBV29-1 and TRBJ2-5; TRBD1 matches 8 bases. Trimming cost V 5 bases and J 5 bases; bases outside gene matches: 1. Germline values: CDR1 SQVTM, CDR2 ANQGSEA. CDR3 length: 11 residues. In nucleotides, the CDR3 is TGCAGCGTTCACAGGGGGGAGACCCAGTACTTC. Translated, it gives CSVHRGETQYF.

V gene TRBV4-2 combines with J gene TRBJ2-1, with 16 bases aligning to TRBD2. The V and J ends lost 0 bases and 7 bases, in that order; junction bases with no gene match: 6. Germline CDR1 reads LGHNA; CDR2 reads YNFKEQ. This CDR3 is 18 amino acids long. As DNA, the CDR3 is TGTGCCAGCAGCCAAGATCCGGGACTAGCGGGAGGGAAGAATGAGCAGTTCTTC. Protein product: CASSQDPGLAGGKNEQFF.

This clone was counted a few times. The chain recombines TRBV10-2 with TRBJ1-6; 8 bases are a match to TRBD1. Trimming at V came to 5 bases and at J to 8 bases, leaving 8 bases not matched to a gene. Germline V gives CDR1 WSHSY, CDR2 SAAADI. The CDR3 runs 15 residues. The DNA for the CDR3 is TGCGCCAGCAGTTCAAGGACAGGGTCGGATTCACCCCTCCACTTT. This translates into CASSSRTGSDSPLHF.

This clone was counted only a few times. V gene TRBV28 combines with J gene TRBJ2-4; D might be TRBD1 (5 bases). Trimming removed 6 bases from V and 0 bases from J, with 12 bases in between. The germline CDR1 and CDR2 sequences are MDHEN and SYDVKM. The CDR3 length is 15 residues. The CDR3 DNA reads TGTGCCAGCAGCATTTTAGGGGTAGCCAAAAACATTCAGTACTTC. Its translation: CASSILGVAKNIQYF.

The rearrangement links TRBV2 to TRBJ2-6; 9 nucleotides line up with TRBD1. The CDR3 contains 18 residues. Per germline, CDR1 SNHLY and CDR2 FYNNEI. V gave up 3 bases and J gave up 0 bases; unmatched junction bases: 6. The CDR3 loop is CASSDRGQGLSGANVLTF. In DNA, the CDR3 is TGTGCCAGCAGTGATCGGGGACAGGGACTCTCTGGGGCCAACGTCCTGACTTTC. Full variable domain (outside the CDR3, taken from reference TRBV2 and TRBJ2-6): EPEVTQTPSHQVTQMGQEVILRCVPISNHLYFYWYRQILGQKVEFLVSFYNNEISEKSEIFDDQFSVERPDGSNFTLKIRSTKLEDSAMYFCASSDRGQGLSGANVLTFGAGSRLTVL.

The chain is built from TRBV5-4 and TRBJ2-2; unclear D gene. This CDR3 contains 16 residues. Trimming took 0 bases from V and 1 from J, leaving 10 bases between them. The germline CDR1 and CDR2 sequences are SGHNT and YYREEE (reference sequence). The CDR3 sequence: CASSLAPLRNTGELFF. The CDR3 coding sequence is TGTGCCAGCAGCTTGGCCCCGCTTAGGAACACCGGGGAGCTGTTTTTT.

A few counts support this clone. CDR3 bases: TGCGCCAGCAGCCAGCAAACTACAGGGGTTAATTCACCCCTCCACTTT. This codes for CASSQQTTGVNSPLHF. The chain employs TRBV4-1 and TRBJ1-6; 7 bases match TRBD1. Germline CDR1 reads MGHRA; CDR2 reads YSYEKL. J was trimmed by 6 bases and V by 3 bases; bases with no gene match: 8. This CDR3 has 16 amino acids.

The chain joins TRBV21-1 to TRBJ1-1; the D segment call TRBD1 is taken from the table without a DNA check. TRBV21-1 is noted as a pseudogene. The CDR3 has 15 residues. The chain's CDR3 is CASPAPAGKNTEAFF. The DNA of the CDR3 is TGTGCCAGCCCGGCCCCTGCAGGGAAGAACACTGAAGCTTTCTTT.

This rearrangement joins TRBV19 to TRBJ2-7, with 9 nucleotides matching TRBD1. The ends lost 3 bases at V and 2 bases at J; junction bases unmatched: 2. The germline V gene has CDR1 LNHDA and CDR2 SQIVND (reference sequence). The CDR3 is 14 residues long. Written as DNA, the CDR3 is TGTGCCAGTAGTATGGGGACAGGGACCTACGAGCAGTACTTC. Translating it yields CASSMGTGTYEQYF.

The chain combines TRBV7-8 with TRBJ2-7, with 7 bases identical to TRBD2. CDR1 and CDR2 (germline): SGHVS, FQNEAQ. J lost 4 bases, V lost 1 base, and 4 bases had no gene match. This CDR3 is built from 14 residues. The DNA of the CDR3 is TGTGCCAGCAGCTTAGTCCGGGAGGCTTACGAGCAGTACTTC. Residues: CASSLVREAYEQYF.

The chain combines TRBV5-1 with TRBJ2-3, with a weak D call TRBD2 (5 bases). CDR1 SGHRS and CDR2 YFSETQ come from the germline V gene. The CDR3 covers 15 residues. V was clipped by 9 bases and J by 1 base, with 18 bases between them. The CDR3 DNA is TGCGCCACTGCCCCGGGATCCCCGGGCACAGATACGCAGTATTTT. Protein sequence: CATAPGSPGTDTQYF.

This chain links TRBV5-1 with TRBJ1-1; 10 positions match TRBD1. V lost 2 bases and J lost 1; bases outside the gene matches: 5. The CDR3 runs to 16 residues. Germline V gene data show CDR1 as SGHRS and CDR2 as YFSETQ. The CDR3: CASSFTGTGENTEAFF. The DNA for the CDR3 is TGCGCCAGCAGCTTCACCGGGACAGGGGAGAACACTGAAGCTTTCTTT.

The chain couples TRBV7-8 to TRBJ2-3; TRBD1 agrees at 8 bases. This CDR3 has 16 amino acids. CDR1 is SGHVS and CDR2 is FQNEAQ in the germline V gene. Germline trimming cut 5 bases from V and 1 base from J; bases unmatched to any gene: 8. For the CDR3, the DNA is TGTGCCAGCAGCGCGCAGGGGGCGCGGGGCACAGATACGCAGTATTTT. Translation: CASSAQGARGTDTQYF.

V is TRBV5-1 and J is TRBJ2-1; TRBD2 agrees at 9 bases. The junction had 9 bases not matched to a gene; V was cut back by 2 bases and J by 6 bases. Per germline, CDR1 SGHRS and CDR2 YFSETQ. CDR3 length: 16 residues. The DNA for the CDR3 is TGCGCCAGCAGCTTTCGTCCAGCGGGGGGCGGCAATGAGCAGTTCTTC. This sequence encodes CASSFRPAGGGNEQFF.